Each of the 31 T cell receptor beta chains below was sequenced from the same sample in a study of blood T cells in healthy people across ages. It was with a sample-barcoded 5' primer and a J-beta primer mix that a second PCR of roughly 6 to 12 cycles was run. TCRdb used MiXCR to reprocess the 5' RACE reads, holding one entry per CDR3 protein. The repertoire consists of 1.5 million to 2 million distinct CDR3 sequences, with about 30% occurring once and the leading ten covering about 8%. Sequencing used blood. These receptors were taken from a woman aged 25 to 45 in good health.

This clonotype occurred a few times. The V call is TRBV6-5, the J call TRBJ2-7, with D uncertain. The CDR3 runs 12 residues. The V end lost 2 bases, the J end lost 3 bases, and 5 bases lay between the germline ends. Germline values: CDR1 MNHEY, CDR2 SVGAGI. This CDR3 is CASSYAHYEQYF. The CDR3 DNA reads TGTGCCAGCAGTTACGCACACTACGAGCAGTACTTC.

The rearrangement joins TRBV7-2 to TRBJ1-2, with D perhaps TRBD1 (6 bases). Trimming removed 5 bases from V and 6 bases from J, with 19 bases in between. There are 15 residues in the CDR3. Germline CDR1 SGHTA, CDR2 FQGNSA. CDR3 protein: CASSPPQGSGNGYTF. The CDR3 DNA reads as TGTGCCAGCAGCCCTCCACAGGGAAGTGGTAATGGCTACACCTTC. Combining the CDR3 with reference TRBV7-2 and TRBJ1-2 gives the whole variable domain GAGVSQSPSNKVTEKGKDVELRCDPISGHTALYWYRQSLGQGLEFLIYFQGNSAPDKSGLPSDRFSAERTGGSVSTLTIQRTQQEDSAVYLCASSPPQGSGNGYTFGSGTRLTVV.

V is TRBV18 and J is TRBJ1-1; D gene unclear. V shed 2 bases and J shed 1 base, with 8 bases lying between them. The CDR3 sequence is 14 residues long. CDR1 and CDR2 (germline): KGHSH, LQKENI. CDR3 DNA sequence: TGTGCCAGCTCACCAGGGGTCGCGAACACTGAAGCTTTCTTT. It encodes CASSPGVANTEAFF.

This clonotype has a count of ten or more. This chain joins TRBV24-1 and TRBJ2-1; 9 nucleotides agree with TRBD1. Germline V gene lookup returns CDR1 KGHDR and CDR2 SFDVKD. The V gene end was trimmed by 3 bases and the J gene end by 6 bases; junction bases not matched to a gene: 5. There are 15 residues in the CDR3. CDR3 amino acids: CATSDAGTGINEQFF. CDR3 sequence (DNA): TGTGCCACCAGTGATGCCGGGACAGGGATCAATGAGCAGTTCTTC.

This clonotype occurred many times. The chain uses TRBV9 and TRBJ2-7, with TRBD2 matching over 11 bases. The CDR3 has 15 residues. The germline V gene has CDR1 SGDLS and CDR2 YYNGEE. V was clipped by 5 bases and J by 2 bases; unmatched bases: 6. The CDR3: CASRMGTSGTYEQYF. CDR3 coding DNA: TGTGCCAGCAGAATGGGGACTAGCGGAACCTACGAGCAGTACTTC.

This chain connects TRBV2 to TRBJ2-4; TRBD2 matches 11 bases. V was pared by 1 base and J by 13 bases, with 18 bases of the junction left unmatched. The length of the CDR3 is 18 residues. In germline, CDR1 is SNHLY, CDR2 FYNNEI. The CDR3 loop is CASSEDKGTSGLHNEQYF. The CDR3 DNA reads as TGTGCCAGCAGTGAAGATAAGGGGACTAGCGGTCTCCACAATGAGCAGTACTTC.

The chain recombines TRBV12-3 or TRBV12-4 with TRBJ1-4, with D unclear. The CDR3 length is 13 residues. Trimming left V 3 bases short and J 8 bases short, with 10 bases between. CDR3 nucleotide sequence: TGTGCCAGCAGTTTCCCGGGCCGGGAAAAACTGTTTTTT. As protein: CASSFPGREKLFF.

This clonotype has more than one count but fewer than ten. V is TRBV7-9 and J is TRBJ1-2; no reliable D call. The CDR3 is 14 amino acids. V lost 3 bases to trimming and J lost 8 bases, with 16 bases between them. Germline V lookup: CDR1 SEHNR, CDR2 FQNEAQ (reference sequence). Here the CDR3 reads CASSFNPGYDGYTF. The CDR3 coding sequence is TGTGCCAGCAGCTTTAATCCAGGCTACGACGGCTACACCTTC.

This clonotype was counted at least ten times. This chain uses TRBV7-9 with TRBJ2-3; no clear D. CDR3 size: 13 residues. Germline-derived CDR1 and CDR2 are SEHNR and FQNEAQ (reference sequence). V lost 8 bases and J lost 2, with 11 bases in between. The CDR3 nucleotides read TGTGCCAGCCGTATTGCTATCACAGATACGCAGTATTTT. Translated, it gives CASRIAITDTQYF.

This clonotype was seen ten or more times. The gene calls are TRBV3-1 and TRBJ2-7; D gene uncertain. CDR3 length: 11 amino acids. V lost 0 bases and J lost 7, with 4 bases in between. Germline values: CDR1 LGHDT, CDR2 YNNKEL (reference sequence). Here the CDR3 reads CASSQDQEQYF. CDR3 sequence (DNA): TGTGCCAGCAGCCAAGATCAGGAGCAGTACTTC.

DNA of the CDR3: TGTGCCAGCAGCCTCGGGACGAGGATCTCCTACGAGCAGTACTTC. Translation: CASSLGTRISYEQYF. The chain recombines TRBV5-5 with TRBJ2-4; either TRBD1 or TRBD2 may supply D (5 bases each). The J call may be mistaken, given a closer DNA end match to TRBJ2-7. In germline, CDR1 is SGHKS, CDR2 YYEKEE (reference sequence). The CDR3 loop spans 15 amino acids.

The table lists this clonotype with a few counts. This clone may be a read error of a much larger clone one base away. The chain has TRBV7-6 and TRBJ2-1; 13 nucleotides agree with TRBD2. The DNA end favors TRBJ2-7, so the J call may be wrong. The CDR3 is 18 residues long. Germline CDR1 and CDR2: SGHVS and FNYEAQ. The CDR3 protein is CASSLWTSGGSSYNEQYF. DNA of the CDR3: TGTGCCAGCAGCCTTTGGACTAGCGGGGGTAGCTCCTACAATGAGCAGTACTTC.

As for this clonotype: The conserved closing phenylalanine or tryptophan is absent in this CDR3, likely reflecting a read error. V and J are TRBV29-1 and TRBJ2-3; a possible D gene is TRBD2 (6 bases). The CDR3 is 11 amino acids. Deletions cut 7 bases from V and 6 bases from J, with 11 bases between. The V gene's germline CDR1 is SQVTM and CDR2 ANQGSEA. Here the CDR3 reads CSAGAADTQYL. The CDR3, as DNA: TGCAGCGCGGGAGCGGCGGATACGCAGTATTTG.

A word on this clonotype: A junction end diverges from the germline sequence, so it may reflect a read error. This chain uses TRBV5-1 with TRBJ2-5, with D unclear. This CDR3 is built from 14 residues. Germline CDR1 reads SGHRS; CDR2 reads YFSETQ. The DNA of the CDR3 is TGCGTCAGCAGCTTGGGTCACGGCGAAGAGACCCAGTACTTC. As protein: CVSSLGHGEETQYF.

J is TRBJ1-5 and V is TRBV6-5, with D maybe TRBD1 (6 bases). Germline V gene lookup returns CDR1 MNHEY and CDR2 SVGAGI. The V gene lost 5 bases and the J gene lost 5 bases, with 13 bases spanning the gap. The CDR3 totals 14 residues. CDR3 coding DNA: TGTGCCAGCAGTGGAACAGGGATTCATCAGCCCCAGCATTTT. Its translation is CASSGTGIHQPQHF.

The gene calls are TRBV2 and TRBJ2-3, with D perhaps matching TRBD1 or TRBD2 (5 bases each). V was pared by 7 bases and J by 8 bases, with 13 bases between. There are 12 residues in the CDR3. In germline, CDR1 is SNHLY, CDR2 FYNNEI. This CDR3 reads CASIRDVGTQYF. CDR3 DNA sequence: TGTGCCAGCATCCGGGACGTTGGTACGCAGTATTTT.

The chain carries TRBV20-1 and TRBJ2-3; 8 bases align to TRBD2. The germline CDR1 and CDR2 sequences are DFQATT and SNEGSKA (reference sequence). J was trimmed by 6 bases and V by 6 bases; bases with no gene match: 11. The CDR3 length is 14 residues. CDR3 residues: CSASGAGEGDTQYF. The CDR3 coding sequence is TGCAGTGCCAGCGGAGCGGGGGAGGGGGATACGCAGTATTTT.

V is TRBV20-1 and J is TRBJ2-1; possibly TRBD2 for D (6 bases). The germline CDR1 and CDR2 sequences are DFQATT and SNEGSKA (reference sequence). There are 16 residues in the CDR3. Trimming pared 1 base from V and 8 bases from J, leaving 21 bases between. The CDR3 DNA reads TGCAGTGCTAGAGGCCCCCTATCGGGAGTGTTCGATGAGCAGTTCTTC. This sequence encodes CSARGPLSGVFDEQFF.

In this sample, this clonotype turned up once. The chain employs TRBV7-2 and TRBJ1-4, with 8 bases fitting TRBD1. This CDR3 contains 16 residues. In germline, CDR1 is SGHTA, CDR2 FQGNSA. Losses at the gene ends were 5 bases for V and 1 base for J; bases not matched to a gene: 6. CDR3 region: CASSGQGIRTNEKLFF. CDR3 bases: TGTGCCAGCAGCGGACAGGGTATCCGAACTAATGAAAAACTGTTTTTT.

The V gene is TRBV6-1, the J gene TRBJ1-5; D possibly corresponds to TRBD1 (5 bases). The germline V gene encodes CDR1 MNHNS and CDR2 SASEGT. The V end lost 4 bases, the J end lost 4 bases, and 17 bases lay between the germline ends. The CDR3 consists of 16 residues. CDR3 protein: CASSAYPTGGNQPQHF. In DNA, the CDR3 is TGTGCCAGCAGTGCCTATCCCACAGGTGGAAATCAGCCCCAGCATTTT.

In the case of this clonotype: A junction end diverges from the germline sequence, so it may reflect a read error. The rearrangement uses TRBV7-2 and TRBJ2-1, with TRBD2 matching over 8 bases. The CDR3 totals 18 residues. The V gene's germline CDR1 is SGHTA and CDR2 FQGNSA. For the CDR3, the DNA is TGTGCCAGCAACAGACCTCTAATGAGCGGGAGCCACTACAATGAGCGGTTCTTC. It translates to CASNRPLMSGSHYNERFF.

This clonotype was seen more than once but under ten times. The CDR3, as DNA: TGTGCCAGCAGCGCGGCGGCCTCTAGTAGGGAAAAACTGTTTTTT. Protein: CASSAAASSREKLFF. The rearrangement uses TRBV9 and TRBJ1-4; D is uncertain. V was trimmed by 3 bases and J by 8 bases, leaving 17 bases between them. Germline-derived CDR1 and CDR2 are SGDLS and YYNGEE. The length of the CDR3 is 15 residues.

The rearrangement links TRBV10-3 to TRBJ2-1, with a weak D call TRBD1 (6 bases). The CDR3 is made up of 14 amino acids. Trimming removed 3 bases at V and 12 bases at J, with 18 bases between. CDR1 and CDR2 from the germline V gene are ENHRY and SYGVKD. The CDR3 coding sequence is TGTGCCATCAGTGATTATGGGGGCGCGGACCGGCAGTTCTTC. Protein sequence: CAISDYGGADRQFF.

The V call is TRBV29-1, the J call TRBJ1-1; D gene ambiguous. The CDR3 extends over 8 amino acids. Germline V gene lookup returns CDR1 SQVTM and CDR2 ANQGSEA. Trimming took off 3 bases at V and 7 bases at J, with 0 bases between the two ends. The CDR3 protein is CSVDEAFF. For the CDR3, the DNA is TGCAGCGTTGATGAAGCTTTCTTT.

This clonotype has only a few counts. A single base separates this from a much larger clone, so it may be a read error. The chain carries TRBV29-1 and TRBJ2-3; D is tentatively TRBD1 or TRBD2 (7 bases each). Germline V gene data show CDR1 as SQVTM and CDR2 as ANQGSEA. The CDR3 length is 12 residues. V was shortened by 6 bases and J by 8 bases, with 15 bases between the two germline ends. The CDR3 DNA sequence: TGCAGCGTGACAGGGAGGGGCGTTACGCAGTATTTT. It codes for CSVTGRGVTQYF.

In the case of this clonotype: A much larger clone is a single base away; this may be a read error. The chain couples TRBV20-1 to TRBJ2-7; 9 bases match TRBD2. Germline trimming cut 6 bases from V and 3 bases from J; bases unmatched to any gene: 6. In germline, CDR1 is DFQATT, CDR2 SNEGSKA (reference sequence). The CDR3 spans 13 residues. CDR3 nucleotides: TGCAGTGCAACGGCTAGCGGGGTCTACGAGCAGTACTTC. Translated: CSATASGVYEQYF.

Details on this clonotype: The CDR3 does not end in the conserved phenylalanine or tryptophan, so this is likely a read error. The DNA is left out, because the CDR3 cannot be placed on it with certainty; the CDR3 is given as TCRdb lists it. This CDR3 is CSARVTGGYGCTFGS. The chain combines TRBV20-1 with TRBJ2-5; no check of the table's D call, TRBD1, against the DNA was made. Germline lookup yields CDR1 DFQATT and CDR2 SNEGSKA (reference sequence). The CDR3 totals 15 residues, both ends included.

This clonotype was observed a few times. The rearrangement joins TRBV11-2 to TRBJ1-2; 9 bases are shared with TRBD1. Unmatched junction bases numbered 15, after V lost 3 bases and J lost 7 bases. CDR1 is SGHAT, CDR2 FQNNGV, per germline. This CDR3 has 17 amino acids. Here the CDR3 DNA reads TGTGCCAGCAGCTTTGACGACGGGACAGGGCGGATATTTGGCTACACCTTC. It codes for CASSFDDGTGRIFGYTF.

The CDR3 protein is CASSPQGPDYEQYF. The CDR3, as DNA: TGTGCCAGCAGTCCTCAGGGCCCAGACTACGAGCAGTACTTC. This chain links TRBV12-3 or TRBV12-4 with TRBJ2-7; maybe TRBD1 (5 bases). V was shortened by 5 bases and J by 3 bases, with 14 bases between the two germline ends. The CDR3 is 14 amino acids.

J is TRBJ2-1 and V is TRBV7-2, with 10 bases identical to TRBD1. CDR1 and CDR2 from the germline V gene are SGHTA and FQGNSA. This CDR3 spans 16 amino acids. Losses at the gene ends were 1 base for V and 5 bases for J; bases not matched to a gene: 5. The CDR3 DNA reads as TGTGCCAGCAGCTTAGACGGGACAGGGGTAAACAATGAGCAGTTCTTC. Encoded protein: CASSLDGTGVNNEQFF.

This clonotype was recorded once. This chain uses TRBV2 with TRBJ2-1, with D possibly matching TRBD2 (6 bases). The CDR3 extends over 15 amino acids. CDR1 is SNHLY and CDR2 is FYNNEI in the germline V gene. The V and J ends lost 3 bases and 4 bases respectively, with 13 bases between them. The CDR3 reads CASSDARLGYNEQFF. The CDR3 DNA sequence: TGTGCCAGCAGTGATGCCAGACTAGGGTACAATGAGCAGTTCTTC.